The source of this T cell receptor beta chain is a study of Ad26.COV2.S vaccination and SARS-CoV-2 variants (dated by TCRdb to about 2021). As for the study more broadly: Vaccine-arm donors came from COV1001, a multicentre, randomized, double-blind, placebo-controlled phase I-IIa trial of Ad26.COV2.S in healthy adults. Ad26.COV2.S was given intramuscularly at 5x10^10 or 1x10^11 viral particles, as a single shot or as two shots 56 days apart. TCRbeta repertoire sequencing served as the tool for gauging how specific and how broad the SARS-CoV-2-reactive T cell receptors were following Ad26.COV2.S vaccination. A total of around 32 samples were included in the TCR-sequenced set, comprising approximately 20 Ad26.COV2.S vaccine recipients, 5 placebo recipients and 8 SARS-CoV-2 convalescent individuals. Participants in the trial were split at random into five groups of five each, receiving low-dose or high-dose Ad26.COV2.S once or twice, or else placebo on both occasions. Investigators remained blinded to trial group allocation during experiments and outcome assessment.

Reading the label with the study, this specimen's treatment or condition is: some 19 received Ad26.COV2.S at low or high dose, single or two shots; about 5 received placebo; per-sample allocation not given. For vaccine and placebo recipients, repertoires were sequenced using samples collected on day 63 after the first injection. In Cohort 1b, about two dozen adults aged 18-55 years were enrolled at a single site in Boston, USA, between 29 July and 7 August 2020. Ad26.COV2.S consisted of a replication-incompetent adenovirus type 26 vector by which a prefusion-stabilized SARS-CoV-2 spike protein from the original Wuhan strain was expressed. TCRbeta CDR3 regions were sequenced with the immunoSEQ Assay. After extraction, genomic DNA underwent amplification by bias-controlled multiplex PCR, followed by high-throughput sequencing. For the original study's pipeline: To quantify the absolute abundance of each unique TCRbeta CDR3 region, sequences were collapsed and filtered. T cell fraction was estimated by normalizing TCRbeta template counts to usable DNA, with usable DNA measured through amplification of reference genes found in all nucleated cells. Repertoire TCRs were annotated as SARS-CoV-2-specific when V gene, CDR3 amino acid sequence and J gene were exactly matched to a known reactive TCR set. The reference SARS-CoV-2 TCR set was obtained from MIRA and was filtered for enrichment in COVID-19-positive ImmuneCODE repertoires, whereby public or cross-reactive TCRs were removed. Based on the MIRA antigens, annotated TCRs were further analysed at the level of specific ORF or position within ORF. Breadth was defined as the number of annotated unique rearrangements divided by the total number of unique productive rearrangements, and depth was defined as the summed frequency of the annotated unique rearrangements. Two-sided Wilcoxon rank-sum tests were applied when comparing TCR breadth between groups. TCRdb limited this immuneACCESS table to in-frame rearrangements with V and J called. A share of clones is missing; checked studies link under half to unresolved V genes, and the rest is unexplained. The V and J calls and clone size come from that table; D and trimming were worked out from the DNA. This sample comprises around 450,000 clones, about 88% of them detected only once. Roughly 2.5% of the sample is taken by the ten largest.

Remarks on this clone: It has no known antigen specificity. No qualities accompany the bases; no much larger clone lies one base away.

Based on the germline V gene (reference sequence), the CDR1 and CDR2 sequences are LNHNV and YYDKDF. Including the terminal cysteine and phenylalanine, the CDR3 comprises 13 residues. The sequence is cut down to CDR3 DNA, 39 bases in frame from base 1. V drops 4 bases and J drops 10 bases, leaving 14 bases in between. What the study reported, not specific to this receptor: Substantial breadth of spike-specific CD8+ and CD4+ T cell responses was reported after vaccination. The study lacked the statistical power to compare responses across vaccine doses or regimens. Vaccine and placebo recipients had similar non-spike TCR breadth, a finding consistent with the vaccine containing only spike. Ad26.COV2.S recipients had higher spike-specific TCR breadth than placebo recipients (P = 0.0014). The authors noted that total T cell responses may have been underestimated by the TCR breadth and depth analyses.

The sequence joins TRBV15 to TRBJ2-1, with the D segment identity uncertain. This specimen consisted of peripheral blood, obtained in a trial of Ad26.COV2.S vaccine versus placebo. The origin of this receptor is a person aged 18-65 years who received the Ad26.COV2.S COVID-19 vaccine or a placebo. The DNA is as follows: TGTGCCACCAGCAATGGTATGGAGAGGGAGCAGTTCTTC. This translates into CATSNGMEREQFF.